A single sample gave rise to the 25 T cell receptor beta chains below, sequenced in a study of blood T cell repertoires in COVID-19. Produced via immunoSEQ multiplex PCR; TCRdb's table is partial and in-frame only. The repertoire has around 250,000 clones, about 82% of them found once; the top ten carry 4% to 6%. The sequencing sample was made of peripheral blood. These TCRs come from a man aged 45-60 years with active or convalescent COVID-19.

As DNA, the CDR3 is TGTGCCAGCAAAGGGTCCGGGGTTCACACTGAAGCTTTCTTT. As protein: CASKGSGVHTEAFF. The rearrangement joins TRBV28 to TRBJ1-1, with no clear D. V shed 7 bases and J shed 3 bases, with 15 bases lying between them. Germline CDR1 and CDR2: MDHEN and SYDVKM. CDR3 length: 14 amino acids.

The chain joins TRBV5-4 to TRBJ1-3; 7 bases match TRBD1. V trimming: 4 bases; J trimming: 7 bases; junction bases outside the gene matches: 5. The germline gives CDR1 SGHNT, CDR2 YYREEE (reference sequence). The CDR3 runs 13 residues. The CDR3 reads CASSQGQRNTIYF. The CDR3 DNA sequence: TGTGCCAGCAGCCAGGGACAGAGGAACACCATATATTTT.

The CDR3 here is CASSSRTDGLRTEAFF. DNA of the CDR3: TGCGCCAGCAGTTCAAGGACAGACGGGCTCAGGACTGAAGCTTTCTTT. This chain links TRBV10-1 with TRBJ1-1, with D possibly being TRBD1 (6 bases). The CDR3 is made up of 16 amino acids. V dropped 5 bases and J dropped 5 bases, with 21 bases sitting between them. Germline CDR1 and CDR2: WNHNN and SYGVQD (reference sequence).

J is TRBJ2-7 and V is TRBV19; D remains ambiguous. V lost 3 bases and J 2 bases, leaving 11 bases between the germline ends. There are 14 residues in the CDR3. Germline CDR1 and CDR2: LNHDA and SQIVND (reference sequence). Here the CDR3 reads CASSILGKTYEQYF. In nucleotides, the CDR3 is TGTGCCAGTAGTATTTTGGGCAAAACCTACGAGCAGTACTTC.

The chain joins TRBV5-4 to TRBJ1-1, with D possibly TRBD1 on 5 matching bases. The CDR3 has 14 residues. Germline CDR1 reads SGHNT; CDR2 reads YYREEE (reference sequence). The V end lost 4 bases, the J end lost 1 base, and 11 bases lay between the germline ends. The CDR3 DNA is TGTGCCAGCAGCGACGGGGGGACGAACACTGAAGCTTTCTTT. Protein product: CASSDGGTNTEAFF.

The chain links TRBV7-2 to TRBJ1-6, with TRBD1 identical over 9 bases. V lost 8 bases and J lost 9; bases outside the gene matches: 11. The CDR3 length is 15 residues. In germline, CDR1 is SGHTA, CDR2 FQGNSA. CDR3 in amino acids: CASSPGDRESSPLHF. The CDR3 bases are TGTGCCAGCTCGCCGGGGGACAGGGAGTCTTCACCCCTCCACTTT.

The rearrangement links TRBV12-5 to TRBJ2-2, with D unclear. V was pared by 2 bases and J by 0 bases, with 7 bases between. The germline V gene has CDR1 LGHNT and CDR2 FRNRAP. The CDR3 is 15 residues long. CDR3 amino acids: CASGLITANTGELFF. CDR3 coding DNA: TGTGCTAGTGGTTTGATCACAGCGAACACCGGGGAGCTGTTTTTT.

The rearrangement uses TRBV28 and TRBJ1-4; 10 bases map to TRBD1. V was clipped by 3 bases and J by 6 bases; unmatched bases: 13. The V gene's germline CDR1 is MDHEN and CDR2 SYDVKM. The CDR3 covers 18 residues. CDR3 sequence: CASSFTWAGTGVYEKLFF. CDR3 nucleotide sequence: TGTGCCAGCAGTTTTACCTGGGCCGGGACAGGGGTTTATGAAAAACTGTTTTTT.

The chain couples TRBV28 to TRBJ2-1; D is ambiguous. This CDR3 has 13 amino acids. Trimming removed 5 bases at V and 4 bases at J, with 9 bases between. From germline, CDR1 is MDHEN and CDR2 SYDVKM. The DNA for the CDR3 is TGTGCCAGCAGTACCAGGCTTTACAATGAGCAGTTCTTC. As protein: CASSTRLYNEQFF.

The chain has TRBV4-1 and TRBJ2-1; weak D call: TRBD2 (6 bases). In germline, CDR1 is MGHRA, CDR2 YSYEKL. CDR3 length equals 17 residues. V was clipped by 4 bases and J by 0 bases, with 16 bases between them. The CDR3 nucleotides read TGCGCCAGCAGCCCCAGAGGAGGGGAGAGCTCCTACAATGAGCAGTTCTTC. Protein product: CASSPRGGESSYNEQFF.

This clone was counted once. This rearrangement joins TRBV19 to TRBJ2-7, with 13 bases aligning to TRBD2. The germline V gene encodes CDR1 LNHDA and CDR2 SQIVND (reference sequence). The CDR3 contains 16 residues. The V gene end was trimmed by 6 bases and the J gene end by 2 bases; junction bases not matched to a gene: 7. CDR3 loop: CASSDLGLAGTYEQYF. DNA for the CDR3: TGTGCCAGTAGCGATTTGGGACTAGCGGGGACCTACGAGCAGTACTTC.

This sequence joins TRBV4-1 and TRBJ2-7; 7 bases line up with TRBD2. Trimming cost V 0 bases and J 4 bases; bases outside gene matches: 12. Germline-derived CDR1 and CDR2 are MGHRA and YSYEKL. The CDR3 runs to 17 residues. This CDR3 reads CASSQDEREQNGYEQYF. The CDR3 coding sequence is TGCGCCAGCAGCCAAGACGAGCGGGAACAAAATGGGTACGAGCAGTACTTC.

The V gene is TRBV28, the J gene TRBJ1-1; tentative D call: TRBD1 (6 bases). The ends were cut back, 7 bases at V and 4 bases at J, with 19 bases in the middle. Germline V gene data show CDR1 as MDHEN and CDR2 as SYDVKM. The CDR3 sequence is 15 residues long. CDR3 sequence: CASTLIPQGSTEAFF. DNA for the CDR3: TGTGCCAGCACCTTAATCCCCCAGGGGAGCACTGAAGCTTTCTTT.

The chain couples TRBV7-9 to TRBJ1-4, with TRBD1 identical over 11 bases. Trimming cost V 5 bases and J 7 bases; bases outside gene matches: 3. The CDR3 runs 14 residues. Germline V lookup: CDR1 SEHNR, CDR2 FQNEAQ (reference sequence). The CDR3 nucleotides are TGTGCCAGCAGCGCCGGGACAGGGGGTGAAAAACTGTTTTTT. Its translation: CASSAGTGGEKLFF.

V usage is TRBV5-6 and J usage is TRBJ2-1; TRBD2 matches at 11 bases. Trimming took 0 bases from V and 6 from J; bases not matched to a gene: 11. The V gene's germline CDR1 is SGHDT and CDR2 YYEEEE. The CDR3 runs 18 residues. CDR3 residues: CASSLARGATSGSNEQFF. The CDR3 DNA reads TGTGCCAGCAGCTTGGCCCGGGGGGCCACTAGCGGGAGCAATGAGCAGTTCTTC.

This clone was detected only a few times. The rearrangement uses TRBV12-3 or TRBV12-4 and TRBJ2-3, with no clear D. V was cut by 5 bases and J by 5 bases, with 8 bases left in between. The CDR3 runs 12 residues. The CDR3 nucleotides read TGTGCCAGCAGTATCTCCGGAGATACGCAGTATTTT. Its translation is CASSISGDTQYF.

The genes are TRBV5-1 and TRBJ2-3; 7 bases match TRBD2. Germline CDR1 SGHRS, CDR2 YFSETQ. J lost 2 bases, V lost 8 bases, and 5 bases had no gene match. The CDR3 contains 13 residues. CDR3 coding DNA: TGCGCCAGTACCGGGAGGATCACAGATACGCAGTATTTT. Translating it yields CASTGRITDTQYF.

J is TRBJ2-7 and V is TRBV15; D is possibly TRBD1 (6 bases). V was clipped by 4 bases and J by 5 bases, with 12 bases between them. Germline CDR1 and CDR2: LNHNV and YYDKDF (reference sequence). The CDR3 runs 13 residues. CDR3: CATSMDRKNEQYF. The CDR3 DNA is TGTGCCACCAGCATGGACAGAAAAAACGAGCAGTACTTC.

The chain recombines TRBV7-9 with TRBJ1-6; TRBD1 aligns across 7 bases. Germline V gene sequence: CDR1 SEHNR, CDR2 FQNEAQ (reference sequence). V lost 2 bases and J lost 7; bases outside the gene matches: 5. The CDR3 consists of 15 residues. The CDR3 coding sequence is TGTGCCAGCAGCTTAAGGGGACAGAGAAATTCACCCCTCCACTTT. This codes for CASSLRGQRNSPLHF.

V is TRBV29-1 and J is TRBJ2-3, with 8 nucleotides matching TRBD1. The CDR3 covers 14 residues. Germline V gene sequence: CDR1 SQVTM, CDR2 ANQGSEA. V shed 1 base and J 1 base; nucleotides not matched to a gene: 1. DNA for the CDR3: TGCAGCGTTGAAGGGGGACAGGGCACAGATACGCAGTATTTT. Translation: CSVEGGQGTDTQYF.

The chain combines TRBV19 with TRBJ1-1; TRBD1 agrees at 7 bases. CDR1 and CDR2 from the germline V gene are LNHDA and SQIVND (reference sequence). CDR3 size: 19 residues. The junction had 17 bases not matched to a gene; V was cut back by 4 bases and J by 0 bases. CDR3 nucleotide sequence: TGTGCCAGTAGTAATCAATACAGGGGAAGGAGGTTCATGAACACTGAAGCTTTCTTT. Residues: CASSNQYRGRRFMNTEAFF.

The chain uses TRBV5-1 and TRBJ1-1, with D hard to call. CDR3 length equals 15 residues. Between the trimmed V and J ends, which lost 0 bases and 3 bases, there was a span of 12 bases. The germline gives CDR1 SGHRS, CDR2 YFSETQ. This chain's CDR3 is CASSLDGRRDTEAFF. Here the CDR3 DNA reads TGCGCCAGCAGCTTGGATGGGAGACGGGACACTGAAGCTTTCTTT.

The CDR3 DNA is TGTGCCATCAGTGGCTCCATCACAGGGGGCGGCTGGGAGCTGTTTTTT. This encodes CAISGSITGGGWELFF. The chain joins TRBV10-3 to TRBJ2-2, with 9 bases fitting TRBD1. The CDR3 consists of 16 residues. The junction had 12 bases not matched to a gene; V was cut back by 4 bases and J by 9 bases. Germline V lookup: CDR1 ENHRY, CDR2 SYGVKD.

This chain links TRBV7-2 with TRBJ1-1; D unclear. CDR3 length equals 15 residues. Deletions cut 5 bases from V and 4 bases from J, with 17 bases between. Germline values: CDR1 SGHTA, CDR2 FQGNSA. The CDR3 protein is CASSLVVSTGTEAFF. The CDR3 DNA reads TGTGCCAGCAGCCTCGTCGTCTCAACGGGCACTGAAGCTTTCTTT.

The V gene is TRBV13, the J gene TRBJ2-7, with 9 bases that match TRBD2. This CDR3 has 14 amino acids. V was pared by 4 bases and J by 4 bases, with 5 bases of the junction left unmatched. The germline V gene has CDR1 PRHDT and CDR2 FYEKMQ (reference sequence). CDR3 DNA sequence: TGTGCCAGCAGCTCTCTAGCGGGATCGTACGAGCAGTACTTC. Translating gives CASSSLAGSYEQYF. Full variable domain (remainder filled in from reference TRBV13 and TRBJ2-7): AAGVIQSPRHLIKEKRETATLKCYPIPRHDTVYWYQQGPGQDPQFLISFYEKMQSDKGSIPDRFSAQQFSDYHSELNMSSLELGDSALYFCASSSLAGSYEQYFGPGTRLTVT.